Sequencing of this TCR beta chain was carried out in a study of graft-versus-host responses after intestinal transplantation. Study-wide findings and caveats: GvH clone levels peaked in circulation, and this peak was associated with early post-transplant HvG declines.

Germline CDR1 MNHEY, CDR2 SMNVEV (reference sequence). The CDR3 consists of 13 residues. With 5 bases clipped from V and 7 bases from J, the junction kept 8 bases outside the gene matches. Measured with immunoSEQ multiplex PCR; TCRdb has only the in-frame clones, and not every one. The data contain tens of thousands of clones, around 90% of them singletons. Note on this clone: The antigen is unknown.

Here the sequenced sample was unstimulated CD8+ T cells sorted from spleen or lymph node cells, taken before intestinal transplant. This receptor was identified in a human donor who received an intestinal transplant. The chain recombines TRBV27 with TRBJ2-7; the match to TRBD2 covers 7 bases. The CDR3 nucleotides are TGTGCCAGCAGTCCGGAGGGAGGGCTTGAGCAGTACTTC. Translation gives CASSPEGGLEQYF.